The text below deals with one T cell receptor beta chain. Its antigen is still unknown. A junction boundary mismatches the germline segment, possibly from a read error. This record comes from a study of tumor-infiltrating lymphocytes in primary liver carcinoma. The researchers produced TCR beta cDNA from approximately 550 ng total RNA with a constant-region primer. It was through three nested multiplex PCR rounds of slightly modified ARM-PCR that TCR beta libraries arose. Rounds one and two of PCR, each of 10 cycles, were primed with TRBV1-TRBV30 forward primers and a C-beta reverse primer. TCRdb re-called the multiplex PCR reads with MiXCR, one entry per CDR3 protein. The sample holds around 88,000 distinct CDR3 sequences; 65% to 70% are singletons and the top ten take around 26%. Study findings and constraints: Tumor-adjacent and tumor-blood pairs shared less of their repertoires than tumor region pairs shared.

Each 20-30 mg portion of unsorted bulk tissue served as the source for co-extraction of RNA and DNA. This CDR3 region has 16 residues. Germline CDR1 reads SGHRS; CDR2 reads YFSETQ. Sequenced: tumor-adjacent normal liver tissue. This sequence joins TRBV5-1 and TRBJ2-7; the match to TRBD2 covers 7 bases. The origin of this receptor is a man in his forties or fifties with primary liver carcinoma and hepatitis B virus infection. CDR3 protein: CACSLEAGGSPYEQYF. DNA for the CDR3: TGCGCCTGCAGCTTGGAAGCCGGGGGGAGCCCCTACGAGCAGTACTTC. Full variable domain (remainder filled in from reference TRBV5-1 and TRBJ2-7): KAGVTQTPRYLIKTRGQQVTLSCSPISGHRSVSWYQQTPGQGLQFLFEYFSETQRNKGNFPGRFSGRQFSNSRSEMNVSTLELGDSALYLCACSLEAGGSPYEQYFGPGTRLTVT.